This paragraph covers one TCR beta chain sequence. The target antigen is unknown. The junction shows a germline mismatch at one end, possibly a read error. The data are from a study of metastatic and nonmetastatic thyroid tumors. Through MiXCR, TCRdb re-clonotyped the PCR reads. The sample lists roughly 13,000 clones, under 30% occurring once. Patients underwent thyroid surgery, and none had received any treatment before it. Findings and limits, study-wide: Reportedly, malignant thyroid tumors had significantly higher TCR beta diversity than benign nodules, in blood and tumor.

The TCR sequence derives from a female donor with papillary thyroid cancer or a benign thyroid nodule (not recorded which). Some clones in this sample may be carry-over from other donors' samples. Sequencing was done on a sample of tumor tissue.

DNA of the CDR3: TGTGCCACCAGTGACCGTATCTACAATGGGCAGTTCTTC. This codes for CATSDRIYNGQFF. This chain uses TRBV24-1 with TRBJ2-1; D gene uncertain. CDR3 size: 13 residues. Looked up from germline, CDR1 is KGHDR and CDR2 is SFDVKD.